The T cell receptor (beta chain) described here comes from a study of blood T cell repertoires in COVID-19 (dated by TCRdb to 2018 to 2020). Study-wide context: ImmuneRACE Cohort 3 recovered participants were defined by two consecutive negative NP/OP PCR tests, healthcare professional clearance, or symptom resolution. Subjects who had been exposed to COVID-19, were actively infected with it, or had recovered from it provided the deeply sampled blood TCRbeta repertoires that made up the dataset. The material from the prospective study consisted of cDNA or gDNA derived from T cells, B-cell-depleted T cells, or PBMCs. Samples covering the acute and convalescent phases of COVID-19 were provided by collaborators in the United States, Italy and Spain. The repertoires were made available in a free public database intended to serve as a resource for research on the immune response to SARS-CoV-2. HLA class I and class II types, where available, came from metadata supplied by the sample provider rather than from assay-based typing. The samples were drawn from the first 160 participants of the ongoing ImmuneRACE study and from 950 to 1,500 subjects provided by 6 global collaborators. Nearly every sample came with metadata listing a de-identified subject ID, COVID-19 status, age in years and sex. Here is what the overall study found, with its caveats: The quantity of clinical and demographic metadata differed by source and by participant and was supplied without curation.

Participants in the prospective study were aged roughly 18 to 89 years, lived in some 24 United States geographic areas, and enrolled through a virtual design. Cohort assignment in the prospective study relied on participant-reported clinical history from a screening survey and a study questionnaire. In the prospective study, mobile phlebotomists collected whole blood, serum and a nasopharyngeal or oropharyngeal swab from each participant. Over a roughly 2-month period, participants in the prospective study had the option of providing additional blood draws and questionnaires. Blood samples from the prospective study were shipped frozen or at room temperature prior to DNA extraction. V and J are trimmed by 2 bases and 9 bases, and the gene matches miss 10 bases of the junction. Taken from cysteine to phenylalanine, the CDR3 has 16 residues. The entry retains the CDR3 DNA only, 48 bases that are in frame from base 1. Taken from the germline V gene, the CDR1 and CDR2 loops are MGHRA and YSYEKL.

Of note for this clone: The specificity of this receptor is unknown. There are no base qualities to consult, and no much larger clone falls within one base.

TCRbeta CDR3 regions were amplified from genomic DNA using the immunoSEQ Assay, a bias-controlled multiplex PCR. As for the authors' bioinformatics: Nucleated cell counts per sample were estimated from amplification of reference gene primers within the assay. To quantify the absolute abundance of each unique TCRbeta CDR3 rearrangement, sequence reads were collapsed and filtered. For each sample, productive Simpson clonality was calculated as the square root of Simpson's diversity index over productive rearrangements. What TCRdb holds here is the immuneACCESS table cut down to in-frame rearrangements. Part of the clones is not present; checked against another copy, under half of the missing clones reflect an unresolved V gene, and the others are unexplained. That table supplies the V and J calls and clone size; D and trimming were determined from the DNA. For this sample there are around 140,000 clones; 84% appear just once. The ten largest clones take up 3.5% to 5% of the sample.

The sequenced material came from PBMCs or T cells enriched from blood (not recorded which). This TCR came from a man aged 45-60 years in a cohort exposed to, infected with or recovered from COVID-19 (not recorded which). The rearranged segments are TRBV4-1 and TRBJ2-6, with 7 junctional bases fitting TRBD2. The CDR3 region: CASSQLTTSYYNVLTF. The bases are TGCGCCAGCAGCCAACTGACGACTAGCTACTACAACGTCCTGACTTTC.